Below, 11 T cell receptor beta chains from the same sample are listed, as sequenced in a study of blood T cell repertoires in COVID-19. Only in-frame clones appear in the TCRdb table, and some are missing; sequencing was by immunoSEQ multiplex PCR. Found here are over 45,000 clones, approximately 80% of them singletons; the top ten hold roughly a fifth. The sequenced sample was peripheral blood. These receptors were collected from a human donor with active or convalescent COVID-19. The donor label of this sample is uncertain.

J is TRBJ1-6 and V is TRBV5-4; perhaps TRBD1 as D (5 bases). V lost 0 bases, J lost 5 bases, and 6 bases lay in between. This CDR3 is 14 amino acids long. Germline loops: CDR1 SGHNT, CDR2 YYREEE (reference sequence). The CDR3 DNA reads TGTGCCAGCAGCTTGGCAGGGCATAATTCACCCCTCCACTTT. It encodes CASSLAGHNSPLHF.

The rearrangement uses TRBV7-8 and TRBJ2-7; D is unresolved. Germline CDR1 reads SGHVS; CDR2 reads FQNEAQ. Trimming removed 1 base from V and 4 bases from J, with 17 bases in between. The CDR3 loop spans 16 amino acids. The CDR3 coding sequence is TGTGCCAGCAGCTTAGAGACGGAGAGGTTCCATTACGAGCAGTACTTC. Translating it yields CASSLETERFHYEQYF.

The CDR3, as DNA: TGTGCCAGCAGCTTAGCTAACCGGGACAGTGGTGGCTACACCTTC. Translating it yields CASSLANRDSGGYTF. The gene calls are TRBV11-2 and TRBJ1-2; TRBD1 aligns across 7 bases. The CDR3 runs 15 residues. Germline-derived CDR1 and CDR2 are SGHAT and FQNNGV. V lost 1 base, J lost 7 bases, and 9 bases stayed unmatched.

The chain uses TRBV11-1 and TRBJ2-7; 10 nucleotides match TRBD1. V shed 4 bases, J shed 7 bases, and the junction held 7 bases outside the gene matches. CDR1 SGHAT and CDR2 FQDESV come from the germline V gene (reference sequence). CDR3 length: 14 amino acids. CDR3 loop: CASSYAGTGEEQYF. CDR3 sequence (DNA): TGTGCCAGCAGCTATGCCGGGACAGGGGAAGAGCAGTACTTC. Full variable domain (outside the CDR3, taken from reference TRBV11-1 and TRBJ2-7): EAEVAQSPRYKITEKSQAVAFWCDPISGHATLYWYRQILGQGPELLVQFQDESVVDDSQLPKDRFSAERLKGVDSTLKIQPAELGDSAMYLCASSYAGTGEEQYFGPGTRLTVT.

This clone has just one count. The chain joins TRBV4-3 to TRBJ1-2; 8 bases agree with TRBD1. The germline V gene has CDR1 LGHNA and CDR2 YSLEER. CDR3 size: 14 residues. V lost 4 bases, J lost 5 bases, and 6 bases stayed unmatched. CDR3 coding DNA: TGCGCCAGCAGCCTCCAGACAGGGGCTTATGGCTACACCTTC. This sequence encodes CASSLQTGAYGYTF.

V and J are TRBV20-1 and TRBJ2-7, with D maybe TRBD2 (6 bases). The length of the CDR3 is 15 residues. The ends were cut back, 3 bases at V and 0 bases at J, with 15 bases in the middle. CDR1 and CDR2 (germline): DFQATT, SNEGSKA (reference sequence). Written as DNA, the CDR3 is TGCAGTGCTAGTCTTCGTAGCGGACTCTCCTACGAGCAGTACTTC. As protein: CSASLRSGLSYEQYF.

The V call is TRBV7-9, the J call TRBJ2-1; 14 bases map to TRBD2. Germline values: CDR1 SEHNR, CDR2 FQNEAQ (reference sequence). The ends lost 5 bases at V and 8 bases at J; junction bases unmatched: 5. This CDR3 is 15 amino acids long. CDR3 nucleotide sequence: TGTGCCAGCAGCATGACTAGCGGGAGGGCGGATGAGCAGTTCTTC. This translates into CASSMTSGRADEQFF.

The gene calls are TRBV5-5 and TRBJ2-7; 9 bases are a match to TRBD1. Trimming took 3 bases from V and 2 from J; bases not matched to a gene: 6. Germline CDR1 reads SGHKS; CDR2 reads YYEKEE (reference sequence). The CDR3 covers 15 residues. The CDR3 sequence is CASSSNRGPTYEQYF. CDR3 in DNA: TGTGCCAGCAGCTCCAACAGGGGGCCTACCTACGAGCAGTACTTC.

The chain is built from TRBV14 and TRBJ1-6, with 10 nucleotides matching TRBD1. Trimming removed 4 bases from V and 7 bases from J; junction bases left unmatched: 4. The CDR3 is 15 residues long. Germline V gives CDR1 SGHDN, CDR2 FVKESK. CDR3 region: CASSRATGGNSPLHF. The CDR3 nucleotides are TGTGCCAGCAGCCGGGCGACAGGGGGCAATTCACCCCTCCACTTT.

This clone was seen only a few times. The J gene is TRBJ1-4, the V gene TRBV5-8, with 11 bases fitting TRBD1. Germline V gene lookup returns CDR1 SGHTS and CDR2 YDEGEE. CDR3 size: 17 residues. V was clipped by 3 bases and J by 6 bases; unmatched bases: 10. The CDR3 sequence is CASSSGTGGTVDEKLFF. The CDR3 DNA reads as TGTGCCAGCAGCTCCGGGACAGGGGGAACGGTGGATGAAAAACTGTTTTTT.

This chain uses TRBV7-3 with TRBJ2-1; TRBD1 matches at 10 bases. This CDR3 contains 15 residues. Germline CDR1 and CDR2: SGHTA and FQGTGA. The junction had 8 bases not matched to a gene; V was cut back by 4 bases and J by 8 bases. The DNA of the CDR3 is TGTGCCAGCAGCTACGTCGACAGGGGGCTGGATGAGCAGTTCTTC. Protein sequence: CASSYVDRGLDEQFF.